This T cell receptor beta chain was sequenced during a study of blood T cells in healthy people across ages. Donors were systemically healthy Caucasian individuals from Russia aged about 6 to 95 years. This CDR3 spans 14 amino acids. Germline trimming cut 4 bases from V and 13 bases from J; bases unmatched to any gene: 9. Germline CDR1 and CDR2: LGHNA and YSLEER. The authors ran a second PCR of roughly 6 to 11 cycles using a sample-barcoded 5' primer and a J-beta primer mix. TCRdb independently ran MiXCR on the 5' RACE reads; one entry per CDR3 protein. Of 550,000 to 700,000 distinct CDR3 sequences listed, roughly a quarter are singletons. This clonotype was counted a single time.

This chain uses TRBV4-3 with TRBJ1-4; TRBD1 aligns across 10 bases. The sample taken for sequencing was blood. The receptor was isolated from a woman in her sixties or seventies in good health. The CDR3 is CASSLDRGPWGLFF. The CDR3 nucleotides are TGCGCCAGCAGCCTAGACAGGGGGCCCTGGGGACTGTTTTTT.